This T cell receptor beta chain was identified during a study of T cell responses to AZD1222 COVID-19 vaccine. The study, taken as a whole, reports: Spike regions recognized by vaccine-associated CD4 TCRs spanned the protein, led by 160-218 and 743-854. Donor demographics were predominantly white British with a female majority; clonal diversity may be underestimated.

The V and J ends lost 8 bases and 1 base, in that order; junction bases with no gene match: 7. This CDR3 comprises 15 residues. The V gene's germline CDR1 is MNHEY and CDR2 SVGAGI. This clone was observed once. Its target is unknown. Only in-frame clones appear in the TCRdb table, and some are missing; sequencing was by immunoSEQ multiplex PCR. The sample lists around 110,000 clones, 70% to 90% occurring once. Specimen: peripheral blood, collected 28 days after the second AZD1222 dose. The J gene is TRBJ1-3, the V gene TRBV6-5, with 8 bases that match TRBD1. The TCR was taken from an adult who received the AZD1222 COVID-19 vaccine. CDR3 bases: TGTGCCAGCGCATTAGGACAGGGATCTGGAAACACCATATATTTT. The encoded protein is CASALGQGSGNTIYF.